This T cell receptor beta chain was sequenced in a study of cytomegalovirus exposure and HLA in healthy donors (dated by TCRdb to the late 2010s). Concerning the study at large: An earlier analysis of some 600 of the donors reported 276 Gb of sequence data and around 100 million unique TCR beta sequences obtained from about 200 million T cells. An early release that covered 500 to 800 HLA-typed donors contained about 300 gigabases of sequencing data and 85 million to 100 million unique TCR sequences. About five DR-DQ haplotypes were handled as single units for association and clustering, since linkage in the cohort was strong. Every repertoire in the discovery cohort had been generated on one and the same sequencing platform. Rather than using new phenotypic data, the later analysis identified candidate immune exposures from TCR beta sequences and from how often those sequences occurred across donors. An earlier analysis of roughly 580 of the donors used high-throughput TCR beta sequencing to judge whether each TCR beta V gene segment behaved as functional or pseudogenic. Alongside the repertoire data, information on donor age, sex, ethnicity and CMV serostatus was compiled. Among around 400 genotyped donors of the cohort, an average of around 250,000 unique TCR beta nucleotide sequences was sequenced per donor, of which 15% to 20% were non-productive. To predict cytomegalovirus infection status, the study brought together high-throughput TCR immunosequencing, statistical association of individual TCRs with disease status, and machine learning. The aim of the study was to test whether cataloging public T cell receptors could identify signatures of past pathogen exposure. Among the roughly 370 genotyped donors, approximately 82% belonged to the genetic ancestry cluster associated with self-reported Caucasian donors. A later analysis re-analyzed previously published TCR beta repertoires from roughly 630 donors and added high-resolution HLA genotyping to study TCR occurrence patterns. Typing coverage varied by locus: roughly 629-640 donors for A, B, C, DRB1 and DQB1; 500 to 550 for DQA1; around 610 for DPA1; 450 to 480 for DPB1. HLA typing included class I and class II loci at four-digit resolution. In a later genetic analysis, genome-wide SNP genotypes for about 65% of the roughly 700 donors were used, and that subset was treated as a discovery cohort. The study profiled the T cell repertoires of hundreds of subjects by immunosequencing and related them to cytomegalovirus serostatus. A separate validation cohort of 100 to 150 different subjects was used in addition to the 666-subject first cohort. Study-wide conclusions, independent of this receptor: Immune exposure information for the cohort was limited to CMV serostatus. Linkage disequilibrium might explain the correlated functional status among segregating V segments, but an unknown experimental factor could not be excluded. The study gave a list of over 150 TCR beta chains associated with cytomegalovirus. A group of highly shared sequence variants was considered likely to be a technical artifact of the sequencing pipeline. Some IMGT-functional V segments, including TRBV6-2 and TRBV6-3, could not be distinguished by the 87-base-pair reads and were therefore excluded. A further reported finding was that TCR beta sequences accurately predicted the HLA-A and HLA-B alleles for most subjects in the first cohort. In a later analysis, HLA-associated TCR beta chains were found to be more clonally expanded and to have lower generation probabilities than equally common non-associated chains. Cytomegalovirus status was reported to be diagnosed by the classifier with high specificity and sensitivity in both the original and validation cohorts. In vitro tests confirmed that a few of the cytomegalovirus-associated TCR beta chains recognize cytomegalovirus antigens. According to a later genetic analysis, donors in an Asian-associated ancestry cluster had fewer N-insertions in productive TCRs than the approximately 670-donor mean. Specific HLA alleles were associated with 15,000 to 20,000 TCR beta sequences at a false discovery rate of 0.05 in a later analysis. Broadly in line with IMGT annotations, most TCR beta V segments showed up in productive rearrangements about 87% or about 30% of the time in an earlier analysis of approximately 640 of the donors. When HLA alleles, especially DR and DQ, strongly co-occurred, attributing TCR associations to individual alleles was difficult. In a later analysis, the rate of TCR association differed among HLA loci, with DRB1 alleles having the most associated TCRs and HLA-C alleles having the fewest. According to a later analysis, most CMV-associated TCR beta chains appeared to be HLA-restricted, and the HLA associations seemed to be driven largely by CMV exposure. The presence/absence analyses assumed that sequencing depth was roughly uniform across donors, and that assumption may not be true. V-gene and J-gene trimming of TCR beta chains was associated with a missense DCLRE1C variant in a later genetic analysis, and the association was replicated in an independent cohort. Because HLA typing was missing for some donors at each locus, association tests included only the typed subset. Seventeen rarely observed V segments, including chromosome 9 orphons, were excluded from the earlier analysis of a few hundred of the donors because counts were too low. Most TCR sequences were seen in very few donors, while some public TCRs were found in many individuals. Only TCR beta chains were sequenced in this cohort, and the absence of alpha or paired-chain data limited detectable features. In a later analysis, several top co-occurrence clusters were reported to appear linked to parvovirus B19, influenza, CMV and Epstein-Barr virus. It was suggested by the authors that the approach could potentially be generalized to other disease states and immunological phenotypes.

The cohort consisted of hundreds of healthy bone marrow donors. All cohort members were sampled while nominally healthy, although unrecorded immune exposures were likely present. The donor tested CMV seropositive, placing the donor among the 290 or so seropositive members of the cohort. A peripheral blood sample was provided by each donor, and peripheral blood mononuclear cells were used for TCR beta sequencing. The Qiagen DNeasy Blood Extraction Kit was used to extract genomic DNA from the blood cell samples. Library prep was done by the immunoSEQ multiplex PCR assay. For the multiplex PCR, a mixture combining 60 forward primers for TCR Vbeta segments and 13 reverse primers for TCR Jbeta segments was used. The CDR3 region of rearranged TCR beta genes was amplified from genomic DNA with a multiplex PCR assay. The Illumina HiSeq System was used to sequence the amplified TCR beta libraries as 87-base-pair reads. On the authors' methods: Across the 670 or so repertoires, a later analysis counted approximately 83 million unique TCR beta chains, approximately 12 million of which were shared by at least two donors. Raw reads were error-corrected and collapsed into unique sequences with a nearest-neighbor algorithm that merged closely related sequences to remove PCR and sequencing errors. CDR3 sequences were aligned to IMGT reference sequences to assign V, D and J gene segments. For a sequence to be retained, at least a six-nucleotide match to both a V gene segment and a J gene segment was required. A rearrangement counted as productive if the CDR3 had no stop codons and remained in frame with V and J, and every other rearrangement counted as non-productive. Following IMGT convention, CDR3 was defined as the stretch from the second conserved V-encoded cysteine to the conserved J-encoded phenylalanine. The earlier analysis of fewer than 700 of the donors excluded sequences that lacked an unambiguous match to a single V gene segment. An earlier analysis of fewer than 750 of the donors classified V segments as functional when productive rearrangements were above 56.7% and as segregating when the standard deviation between donors was above 5%. A statistical classification framework was built to diagnose cytomegalovirus status from the catalog of TCR beta chain sequences. A later analysis assigned V and J genes by comparing TCR nucleotide sequences with IMGT/GENE-DB human TR gene sequences. A later analysis assigned CDR3 sequences and most-parsimonious VDJ recombination scenarios with the TCRdist pipeline. A later analysis defined each TCR beta chain by its CDR3 amino acid sequence plus V-gene family, and excluded reads lacking a unique V-gene family. As a way to deal with suspected cross-contamination and a sequencing artifact, a later analysis dropped hundreds of nucleotide sequences that were highly shared and had low generation probability. In a later analysis, a clonal expansion index for each public chain was calculated from normalized within-repertoire ranks of inferred template counts. In a later analysis, generation probabilities were computed using a VDJ recombination model fitted to out-of-frame rearrangements, and the results were checked against IGoR. In a later analysis, TCR-TCR, TCR-HLA and TCR-CMV co-occurrence was scored with hypergeometric tests, and a repertoire-size bias correction was applied to TCR pairs. To estimate false discovery rates, a later analysis permuted the HLA or CMV assignments 20 times. In a later analysis, co-occurring TCRs were grouped using DBSCAN, with TCRdist sequence similarity added in when clustering inside HLA-allele-positive subsets. For co-occurrence clustering, repertoires with fewer than 30,000 or more than 120,000 public chains were excluded, along with roughly 5 repertoires with anomalous nucleotide sharing. Sourced from immuneACCESS, this table was stored by TCRdb with only in-frame sequences that have V and J called. A share of the clones is absent; for the studies checked, an unresolved V gene accounts for under half, and the remainder has no known explanation. V and J calls and clone size come straight from that table; D and trimming were deduced from the DNA. The sample table records around 100,000 clones; about 70% of these occur just once. Roughly 2.5% of the sample lies in the top ten.

On this clone: Its recognized antigen is unknown. Base qualities are not recorded, but no much larger clone differs from it by a single base.

From cysteine to phenylalanine, the CDR3 is 15 amino acids long. The sequence is cut down to CDR3 DNA, 45 bases in frame from base 1. Via the germline V gene (reference sequence), CDR1 is GTSNPN and CDR2 SVGIG. Compared with germline, V lacks 2 bases and J lacks 0 bases; bases without a gene match: 6. The source is a man aged 45-65 years in good health and CMV-seropositive. The rearrangement combines TRBV30 with TRBJ1-1, with 7 bases aligning to TRBD1. The sample consisted of PBMCs. The DNA is TGTGCCTGGAGTTCGGACAGGTTTATGAACACTGAAGCTTTCTTT. Its protein product is CAWSSDRFMNTEAFF.